Listed below are T cell receptor beta chains from one sample, sequenced in a study of T cell repertoires in cytomegalovirus infection. No antigens are known for them. TCRdb passed the reads through MiXCR, listing each CDR3 protein once. The table includes 400,000 to 600,000 distinct CDR3 sequences, approximately 46% detected once. The starting material was cultured PBMCs, obtained from culture after CMV antigen stimulation. These receptors were obtained from a human donor in good health (CMV status not recorded). Some clones in this sample may be carry-over from other donors' samples. The CDR3 runs from the conserved cysteine through the conserved F or W.

J,V,CDR3
TRBJ1-1,TRBV7-2,CASSSGWAVEAFF
TRBJ1-1,TRBV7-6,CASSLLVENTEAFF
TRBJ1-4,TRBV20-1,CSARDPLLGEKLFF
TRBJ2-1,TRBV7-2,CASSFLGYEQFF
TRBJ1-3,TRBV12-3/TRBV12-4,CASSQGGSSGNTIYF
TRBJ2-2,TRBV5-4,CASSLSSYRNTGELFF
TRBJ1-6,TRBV5-1,CASSFAAGDNSPLHF
TRBJ2-1,TRBV11-2,CASSITSGAYNEQFF
TRBJ1-1,TRBV20-1,CSAGRVNTEAFF
TRBJ2-5,TRBV20-1,CSARVGLAGGPGGETQYF
TRBJ1-2,TRBV3-1,CASSLRTVNGYTF
TRBJ2-3,TRBV2,CASSDGGGRTDTQYF
TRBJ2-5,TRBV19,CASSIDRGGETQYF
TRBJ2-5,TRBV10-3,CAISAIGVTGVETQYF
TRBJ1-6,TRBV11-2,CASSLNERWGSPLHF
TRBJ2-5,TRBV7-2,CASSYLTSGETQYF
TRBJ2-1,TRBV6-2/TRBV6-3,CASRTYNEQFF
TRBJ2-2,TRBV7-2,CASTGMRMNTGELFF
TRBJ2-3,TRBV20-1,CSARRTSGLSTDTQYF
TRBJ2-1,TRBV2,CASATGSYNEQFF
TRBJ1-1,TRBV19,CASLGRAEAFF
TRBJ2-3,TRBV7-2,CASSLGGSGGARDTQYF
TRBJ2-1,TRBV19,CATGGIYNEQFF
TRBJ1-6,TRBV7-6,CASSPRRGNSPLHF
TRBJ2-5,TRBV12-3/TRBV12-4,CASSFSGQQETQYF
TRBJ2-7,TRBV7-6,CASSARLAGTYEQYF
TRBJ2-7,TRBV10-3,CAISGVVRTGSYEQYF
TRBJ2-5,TRBV5-4,CASSSPLAGVETQYF
TRBJ2-7,TRBV7-9,CASSPDGHEQYF
TRBJ2-2,TRBV3-1,CASSHAGRITGELFF
TRBJ2-1,TRBV7-2,CASSAGRQLNEQFF
TRBJ2-1,TRBV3-1,CASSHPSPYNEQFF
TRBJ1-6,TRBV7-2,CASSPYNSPLHF
TRBJ2-4,TRBV20-1,CSARLSGAKNIQHF
TRBJ2-1,TRBV15,CATSWDGYNEQFF
TRBJ1-4,TRBV20-1,CSARDLRGWDEKLFF
TRBJ2-7,TRBV7-2,CASSLVGQGIYEQYF
TRBJ1-4,TRBV7-2,CASSSDRAAEKLFF
TRBJ1-1,TRBV14,CASSPQTEGGPSDTEAFF
TRBJ2-3,TRBV3-1,CASSPQTASITTDTQYF
TRBJ2-5,TRBV6-5,CASRQGLGTQYF
TRBJ2-3,TRBV29-1,CSGSSQSTDTQYF
TRBJ2-3,TRBV7-2,CASSLQTSPTDTQYF
TRBJ2-3,TRBV7-2,CASSPRGWTGGVDTQYF
TRBJ1-6,TRBV12-3/TRBV12-4,CASSFPGQGGMGSPLHF
TRBJ2-2,TRBV5-1,CASRRIRTPAGELFF
TRBJ1-3,TRBV5-1,CASSLGDRVSPGNTIYF
TRBJ2-3,TRBV7-2,CASIPGGGPTIGTDTQYF
TRBJ2-7,TRBV6-2/TRBV6-3,CASSYSTLLARGYEQYF
TRBJ2-6,TRBV27,CASSLFYRTSGANVLTF
TRBJ1-1,TRBV5-4,CASSFVGALGTEAFF
TRBJ1-6,TRBV2,CASKNQGDSYNSPLHF
TRBJ2-1,TRBV11-2,CASSLGLAGSDEQFF
TRBJ2-1,TRBV2,CASSPRGLNEQFF
TRBJ2-7,TRBV7-2,CASTLTGNSYEQYF
TRBJ2-3,TRBV6-1,CASRPRGRGGTDTQYF